Following are 12 T cell receptor beta chains from one sample sequenced in a study of cytomegalovirus exposure and HLA in healthy donors. It was with 60 Vbeta and 13 Jbeta primers that the PCR ran. Profiling relied on immunoSEQ multiplex PCR, and the TCRdb table lists in-frame clones only, not all of them. The table lists about 210,000 clones, over 80% of them singletons. Material: PBMCs. Receptors were obtained from a woman aged 45-65 years in good health and CMV-seropositive.

The chain couples TRBV18 to TRBJ1-2; 8 nucleotides line up with TRBD1. This CDR3 is built from 16 residues. Trimming took 3 bases from V and 1 from J; bases not matched to a gene: 7. Germline V gene sequence: CDR1 KGHSH, CDR2 LQKENI. The CDR3 here is CASSPLGQGVNYGYTF. Written as DNA, the CDR3 is TGTGCCAGCTCACCCCTCGGACAGGGAGTTAACTATGGCTACACCTTC.

Concerning this clone itself: Germline is not matched at one junction end, which may reflect a read error. Within the sample, other DNA sequences also encode this same CDR3. This sequence joins TRBV7-9 and TRBJ2-7, with D possibly matching TRBD1 (5 bases). Looked up from germline, CDR1 is SEHNR and CDR2 is FQNEAQ (reference sequence). The CDR3 is made up of 12 amino acids. Written as DNA, the CDR3 is TGTTCCAGCAGCTTAGTGACAGACGAGCAGTACTTC. Its protein is CSSSLVTDEQYF.

There are a few counts of this clone. The rearrangement joins TRBV6-4 to TRBJ1-2; D remains unclear. V was clipped by 0 bases and J by 7 bases, with 9 bases between them. CDR1 and CDR2 (germline): MRHNA, SNTAGT. The CDR3 loop spans 13 amino acids. CDR3 DNA sequence: TGTGCCAGCAGTGACTCGAGTTCCGGTGGCTACACCTTC. Translated, it gives CASSDSSSGGYTF.

This chain uses TRBV28 with TRBJ1-5, with 7 bases matching TRBD1. Trimming at V came to 7 bases and at J to 1 base, leaving 7 bases not matched to a gene. Germline lookup yields CDR1 MDHEN and CDR2 SYDVKM. This CDR3 is built from 15 residues. The CDR3 protein is CASTAGGISNQPQHF. The CDR3 DNA is TGTGCCAGCACCGCAGGGGGTATCAGCAATCAGCCCCAGCATTTT.

The chain carries TRBV6-4 and TRBJ2-3, with D possibly being TRBD2 (6 bases). CDR1 is MRHNA, CDR2 SNTAGT, per germline. The ends were cut back, 0 bases at V and 0 bases at J, with 7 bases in the middle. CDR3 length: 15 amino acids. The DNA of the CDR3 is TGTGCCAGCAGTGACTCGGCGGGGAGCACAGATACGCAGTATTTT. Its translation: CASSDSAGSTDTQYF.

The chain has TRBV7-9 and TRBJ2-2; TRBD2 agrees at 10 bases. CDR3 length equals 17 residues. Germline CDR1 SEHNR, CDR2 FQNEAQ (reference sequence). V lost 4 bases and J lost 4; bases outside the gene matches: 9. The CDR3 sequence: CASSSRLAGVGTGELFF. The CDR3, as DNA: TGTGCCAGCAGCTCCAGGCTAGCGGGGGTCGGCACCGGGGAGCTGTTTTTT.

As DNA, the CDR3 is TGTGCCAGTAGAACACAGAACTATGGCTACACCTTC. As protein: CASRTQNYGYTF. The V and J genes are TRBV19 and TRBJ1-2; D not resolved. The CDR3 runs 12 residues. The germline gives CDR1 LNHDA, CDR2 SQIVND (reference sequence). V shed 6 bases and J shed 2 bases, with 7 bases lying between them.

The gene calls are TRBV7-6 and TRBJ1-5; D possibly corresponds to TRBD1 (5 bases). V was trimmed by 3 bases and J by 4 bases, leaving 10 bases between them. Looked up from germline, CDR1 is SGHVS and CDR2 is FNYEAQ. This CDR3 spans 14 amino acids. The chain's CDR3 is CASSLERGNQPQHF. The CDR3 region has the DNA TGTGCCAGCAGCTTGGAACGGGGGAATCAGCCCCAGCATTTT.

V usage is TRBV27 and J usage is TRBJ1-6; TRBD1 matches 8 bases. The CDR3 covers 16 residues. Per germline, CDR1 MNHEY and CDR2 SMNVEV (reference sequence). V shed 6 bases and J 0 bases; nucleotides not matched to a gene: 4. The CDR3 region is CASRDTGGSYNSPLHF. CDR3 DNA: TGTGCCAGCAGGGACACAGGGGGCTCCTATAATTCACCCCTCCACTTT.

V usage is TRBV28 and J usage is TRBJ2-3; TRBD1 matches at 8 bases. The CDR3 runs to 15 residues. Germline loops: CDR1 MDHEN, CDR2 SYDVKM. V was pared by 4 bases and J by 10 bases, with 13 bases of the junction left unmatched. For the CDR3, the DNA is TGTGCCAGCAGTTCCAGGACAGGGCATTTTATGGCGCAGTATTTT. Translating it yields CASSSRTGHFMAQYF.

In regard to this clone: Other nucleotide sequences from this sample produce the same CDR3. J is TRBJ2-3 and V is TRBV4-3; 10 bases are a match to TRBD2. CDR1 and CDR2 from the germline V gene are LGHNA and YSLEER. The trim removed 1 base at V and 6 bases at J, leaving 7 bases unmatched. The CDR3 spans 16 residues. This CDR3 is CASSQGSGGAGDTQYF. Here the CDR3 DNA reads TGCGCCAGCAGCCAAGGAAGCGGGGGGGCTGGGGATACGCAGTATTTT.

The J gene is TRBJ2-6, the V gene TRBV7-3; D unclear. Germline CDR1 and CDR2: SGHTA and FQGTGA. This CDR3 comprises 15 residues. The V end lost 0 bases, the J end lost 1 base, and 4 bases lay between the germline ends. The CDR3, as DNA: TGTGCCAGCAGCTTAACCAGGTCTGGGGCCAACGTCCTGACTTTC. Translating gives CASSLTRSGANVLTF.